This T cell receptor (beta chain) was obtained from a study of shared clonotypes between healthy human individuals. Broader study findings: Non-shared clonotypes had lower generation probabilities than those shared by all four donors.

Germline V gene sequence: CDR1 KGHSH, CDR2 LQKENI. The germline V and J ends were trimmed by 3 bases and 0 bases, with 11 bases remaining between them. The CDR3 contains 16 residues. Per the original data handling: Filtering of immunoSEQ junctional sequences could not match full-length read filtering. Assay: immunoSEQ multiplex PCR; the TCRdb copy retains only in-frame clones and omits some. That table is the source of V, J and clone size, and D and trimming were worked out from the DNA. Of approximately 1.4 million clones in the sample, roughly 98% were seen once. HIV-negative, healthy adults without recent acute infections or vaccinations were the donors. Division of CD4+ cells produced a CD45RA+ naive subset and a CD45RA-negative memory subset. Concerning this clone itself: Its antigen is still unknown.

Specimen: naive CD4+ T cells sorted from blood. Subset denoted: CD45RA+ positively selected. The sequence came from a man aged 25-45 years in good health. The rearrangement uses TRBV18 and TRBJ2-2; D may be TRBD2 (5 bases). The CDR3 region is CASSPFISANTGELFF. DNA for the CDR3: TGTGCCAGCTCACCTTTTATTAGCGCGAACACCGGGGAGCTGTTTTTT.